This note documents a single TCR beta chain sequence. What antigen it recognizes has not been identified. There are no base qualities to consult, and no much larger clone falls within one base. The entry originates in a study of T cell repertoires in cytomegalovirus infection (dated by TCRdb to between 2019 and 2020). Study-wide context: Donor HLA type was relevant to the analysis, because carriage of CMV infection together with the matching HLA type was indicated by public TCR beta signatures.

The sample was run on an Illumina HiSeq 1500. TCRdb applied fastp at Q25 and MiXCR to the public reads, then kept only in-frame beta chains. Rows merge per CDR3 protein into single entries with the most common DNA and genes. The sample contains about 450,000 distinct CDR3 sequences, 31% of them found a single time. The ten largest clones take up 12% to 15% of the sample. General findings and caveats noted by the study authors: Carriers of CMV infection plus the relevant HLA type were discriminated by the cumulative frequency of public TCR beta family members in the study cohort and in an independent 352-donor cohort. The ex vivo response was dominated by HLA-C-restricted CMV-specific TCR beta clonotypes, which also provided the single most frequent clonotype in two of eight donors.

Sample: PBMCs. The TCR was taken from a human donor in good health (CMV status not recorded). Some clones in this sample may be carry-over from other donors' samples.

The CDR3 here reads CASSPPGRYGYTF. The DNA reads as follows: TGTGCCAGCTCACCACCAGGACGCTATGGCTACACCTTC. The chain links TRBV18 with TRBJ1-2; the D gene cannot be resolved reliably. Relative to germline, V is 0 bases shorter and J is 4 bases shorter, with 6 bases between their ends. The CDR1 and CDR2 encoded by the germline V gene are KGHSH and LQKENI. Reading from cysteine to phenylalanine, the CDR3 counts 13 amino acids. The DNA shown is the 39-base CDR3, in frame from base 1.